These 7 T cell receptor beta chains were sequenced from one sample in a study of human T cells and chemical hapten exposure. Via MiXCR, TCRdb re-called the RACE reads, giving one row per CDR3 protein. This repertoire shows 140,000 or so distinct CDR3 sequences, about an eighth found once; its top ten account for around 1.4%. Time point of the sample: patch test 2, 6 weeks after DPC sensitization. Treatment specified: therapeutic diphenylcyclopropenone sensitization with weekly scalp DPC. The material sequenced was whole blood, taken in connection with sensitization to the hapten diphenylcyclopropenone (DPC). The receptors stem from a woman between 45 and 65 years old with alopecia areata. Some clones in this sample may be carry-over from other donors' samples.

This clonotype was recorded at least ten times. CDR3 DNA: TGTGCCAGCTCAGTAGGGAACGAGCAGTACTTC. Amino acids: CASSVGNEQYF. The chain uses TRBV18 and TRBJ2-7; D is ambiguous. There are 11 residues in the CDR3. Per the germline V gene, CDR1 is KGHSH and CDR2 is LQKENI. The V and J ends lost 5 bases and 5 bases respectively, with 7 bases between them.

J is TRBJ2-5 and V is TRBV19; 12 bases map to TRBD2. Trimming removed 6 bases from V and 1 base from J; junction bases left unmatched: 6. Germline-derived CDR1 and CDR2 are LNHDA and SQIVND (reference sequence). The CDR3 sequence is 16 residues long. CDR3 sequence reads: CASSRRTSGAQETQYF. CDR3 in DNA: TGTGCCAGTAGCCGACGGACTAGCGGGGCCCAAGAGACCCAGTACTTC.

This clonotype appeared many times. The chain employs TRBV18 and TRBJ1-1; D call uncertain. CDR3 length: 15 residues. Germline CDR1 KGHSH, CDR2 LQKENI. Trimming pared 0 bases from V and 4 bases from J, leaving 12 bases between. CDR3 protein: CASSPPSRQPTEAFF. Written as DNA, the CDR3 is TGTGCCAGCTCACCACCGTCGCGGCAGCCCACTGAAGCTTTCTTT.

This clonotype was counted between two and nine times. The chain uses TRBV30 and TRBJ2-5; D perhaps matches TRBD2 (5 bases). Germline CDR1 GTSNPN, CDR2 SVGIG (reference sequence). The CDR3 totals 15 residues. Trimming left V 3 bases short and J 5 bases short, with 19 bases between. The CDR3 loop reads CAWSRSLQERETQYF. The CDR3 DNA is TGTGCCTGGAGCCGTAGCCTGCAAGAGCGGGAGACCCAGTACTTC.

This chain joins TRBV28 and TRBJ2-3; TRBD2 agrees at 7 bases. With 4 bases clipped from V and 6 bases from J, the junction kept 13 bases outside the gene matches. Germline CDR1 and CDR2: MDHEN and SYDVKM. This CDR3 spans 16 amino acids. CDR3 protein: CASSSQGGPAHDTQYF. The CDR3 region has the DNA TGTGCCAGCAGTTCGCAGGGAGGGCCGGCACATGATACGCAGTATTTT.

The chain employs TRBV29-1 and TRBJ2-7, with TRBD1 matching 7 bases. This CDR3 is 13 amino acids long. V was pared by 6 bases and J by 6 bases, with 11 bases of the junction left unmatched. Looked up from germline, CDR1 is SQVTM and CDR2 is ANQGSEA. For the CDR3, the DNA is TGCAGCGTAGCCGGGACAGTCTGGGGCGAGCAGTACTTC. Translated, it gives CSVAGTVWGEQYF.

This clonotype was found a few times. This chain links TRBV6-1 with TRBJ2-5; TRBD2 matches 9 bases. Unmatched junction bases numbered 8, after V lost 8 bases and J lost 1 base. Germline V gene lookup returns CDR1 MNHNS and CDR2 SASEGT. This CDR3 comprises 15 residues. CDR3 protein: CASGRTSAIQETQYF. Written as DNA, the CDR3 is TGTGCCAGCGGAAGGACTAGCGCTATCCAAGAGACCCAGTACTTC.